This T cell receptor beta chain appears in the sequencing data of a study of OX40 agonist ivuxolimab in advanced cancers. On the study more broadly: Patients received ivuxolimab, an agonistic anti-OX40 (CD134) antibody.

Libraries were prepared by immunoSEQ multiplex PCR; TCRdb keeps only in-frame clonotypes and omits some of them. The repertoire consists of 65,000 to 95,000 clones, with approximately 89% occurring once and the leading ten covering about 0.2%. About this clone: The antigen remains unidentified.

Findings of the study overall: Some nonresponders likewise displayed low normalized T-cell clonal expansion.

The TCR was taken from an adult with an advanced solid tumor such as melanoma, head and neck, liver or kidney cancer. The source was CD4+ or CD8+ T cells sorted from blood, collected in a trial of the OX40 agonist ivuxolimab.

The CDR3 nucleotides are TGCGCCAGCAGCTTCCTAGCGGGAGACGGGGCCGGGGAGCTGTTTTTT. Translating gives CASSFLAGDGAGELFF. The chain combines TRBV5-1 with TRBJ2-2; TRBD2 aligns across 10 bases. Germline CDR1 and CDR2: SGHRS and YFSETQ. This CDR3 spans 16 amino acids. V gave up 2 bases and J gave up 6 bases; unmatched junction bases: 7.